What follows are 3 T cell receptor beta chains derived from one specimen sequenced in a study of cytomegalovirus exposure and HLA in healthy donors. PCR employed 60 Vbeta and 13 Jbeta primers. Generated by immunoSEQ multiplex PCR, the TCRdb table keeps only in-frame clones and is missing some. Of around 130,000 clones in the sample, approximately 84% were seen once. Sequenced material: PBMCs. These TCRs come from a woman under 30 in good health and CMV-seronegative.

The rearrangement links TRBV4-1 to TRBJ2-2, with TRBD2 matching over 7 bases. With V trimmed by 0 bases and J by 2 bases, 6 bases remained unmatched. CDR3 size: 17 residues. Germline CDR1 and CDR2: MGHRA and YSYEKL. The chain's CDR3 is CASSQEGGAENTGELFF. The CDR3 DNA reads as TGCGCCAGCAGCCAAGAGGGAGGGGCGGAAAACACCGGGGAGCTGTTTTTT.

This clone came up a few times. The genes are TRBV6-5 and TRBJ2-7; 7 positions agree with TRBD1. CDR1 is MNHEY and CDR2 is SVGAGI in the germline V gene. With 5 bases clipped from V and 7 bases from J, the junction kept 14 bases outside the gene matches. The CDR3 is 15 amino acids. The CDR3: CASSPVGQLTGEQYF. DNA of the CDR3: TGTGCCAGCAGTCCAGTGGGACAGCTAACGGGGGAGCAGTACTTC.

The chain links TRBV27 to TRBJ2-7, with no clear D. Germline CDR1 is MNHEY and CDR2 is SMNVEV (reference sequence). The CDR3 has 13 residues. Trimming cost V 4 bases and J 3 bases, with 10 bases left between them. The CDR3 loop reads CASSSRAYYEQYF. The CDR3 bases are TGTGCCAGCAGTTCTCGCGCCTACTACGAGCAGTACTTC.